This TCR beta chain was documented in a study of blood T cell repertoires in COVID-19. Overall study context: Sample material is recorded as cDNA or gDNA derived from T cells, B-cell-depleted T cells, or PBMCs.

Assay: immunoSEQ multiplex PCR; the TCRdb copy retains only in-frame clones and omits some. The table lists under 55,000 clones, approximately 80% of them singletons. The CDR3 totals 14 residues. The germline V and J ends were trimmed by 0 bases and 6 bases, with 14 bases remaining between them. The germline CDR1 and CDR2 sequences are GTSNPN and SVGIG (reference sequence). This clonotype originated in a man between 65 and 85 years old with acute or convalescent COVID-19. Sample: peripheral blood. This chain links TRBV30 with TRBJ1-1; D might be TRBD1 (5 bases). CDR3 sequence reads: CAWSVRASGAEAFF. The DNA of the CDR3 is TGTGCCTGGAGTGTCAGGGCGAGTGGGGCTGAAGCTTTCTTT.